The clone carrying this T cell receptor beta chain was seen a few times. The antigen is not known. Combining a sample-barcoded 5' primer with a J-beta primer mix, a second PCR ran for roughly 6 to 11 cycles. A single record per CDR3 protein comes from TCRdb applying MiXCR to the 5' RACE reads. The sample yields 1.4 million to 1.5 million distinct CDR3 sequences, roughly 45% seen once. Germline CDR1 SGDLS, CDR2 YYNGEE. Trimming cost V 4 bases and J 2 bases, with 13 bases left between them. This CDR3 comprises 15 residues. The sample belongs to a study of blood T cells in healthy people across ages. Whole-study results and caveats: A roughly linear age-dependent decrease characterized TCR beta diversity per million T cells.

Drawing of peripheral blood yielded approximately 10 milliliters from each donor. The sequence derives from a woman in her late teens or twenties in good health. The J gene is TRBJ2-1, the V gene TRBV9, with D hard to call. Specimen: blood. For the CDR3, the DNA is TGTGCCAGCAGCCCCAAAGCGAATACCTACAATGAGCAGTTCTTC. The encoded protein is CASSPKANTYNEQFF.